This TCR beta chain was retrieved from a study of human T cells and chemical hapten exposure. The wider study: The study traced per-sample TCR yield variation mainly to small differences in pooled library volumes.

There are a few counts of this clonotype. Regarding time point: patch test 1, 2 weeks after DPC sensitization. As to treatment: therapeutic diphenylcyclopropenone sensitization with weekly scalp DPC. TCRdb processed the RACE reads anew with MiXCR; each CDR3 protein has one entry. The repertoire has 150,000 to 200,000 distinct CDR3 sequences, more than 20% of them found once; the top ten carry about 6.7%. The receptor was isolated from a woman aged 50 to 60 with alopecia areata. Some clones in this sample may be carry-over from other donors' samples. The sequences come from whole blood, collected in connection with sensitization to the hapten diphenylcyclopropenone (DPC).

This CDR3 is CSAGTDTDTQYF. DNA of the CDR3: TGCAGCGCCGGGACTGACACAGATACGCAGTATTTT. The chain links TRBV29-1 to TRBJ2-3; D possibly corresponds to TRBD2 (6 bases). V was trimmed by 7 bases and J by 2 bases, leaving 10 bases between them. The CDR3 totals 12 residues. Germline CDR1 is SQVTM and CDR2 is ANQGSEA.